These 9 T cell receptor beta chains originate from one sample sequenced in a study of T cell responses to AZD1222 COVID-19 vaccine. TCRdb's table, derived via immunoSEQ multiplex PCR, lists solely in-frame clones and lacks some. The sample carries over 45,000 clones, roughly 80% recorded once. Material: peripheral blood, obtained on day 0 of AZD1222 vaccination. The receptors originated from an adult in good health.

This chain connects TRBV6-1 to TRBJ1-4; D unclear. Germline lookup yields CDR1 MNHNS and CDR2 SASEGT. The CDR3 totals 16 residues. The V and J ends lost 4 bases and 4 bases respectively, with 16 bases between them. The CDR3 loop reads CASSGGLGQINEKLFF. The CDR3 DNA sequence: TGTGCCAGCAGTGGAGGACTAGGGCAGATTAATGAAAAACTGTTTTTT.

The chain employs TRBV14 and TRBJ2-1; D remains ambiguous. V was trimmed by 0 bases and J by 7 bases, leaving 7 bases between them. Germline lookup yields CDR1 SGHDN and CDR2 FVKESK. CDR3 size: 13 residues. Here the CDR3 DNA reads TGTGCCAGCAGCCAAGAGGCGAAAAATGAGCAGTTCTTC. It encodes CASSQEAKNEQFF.

This chain connects TRBV5-1 to TRBJ2-3; D not resolved. V gave up 0 bases and J gave up 12 bases, with 11 bases separating them. CDR3 size: 12 residues. CDR1 is SGHRS and CDR2 is YFSETQ in the germline V gene. CDR3 in amino acids: CASSLEAGLQYF. DNA of the CDR3: TGCGCCAGCAGCTTGGAGGCAGGCCTTCAGTATTTT.

V gene TRBV20-1 combines with J gene TRBJ1-1; D gene unclear. There are 9 residues in the CDR3. From germline, CDR1 is DFQATT and CDR2 SNEGSKA (reference sequence). Trimming pared 1 base from V and 7 bases from J, leaving 1 base between. CDR3 region: CSARGEAFF. DNA of the CDR3: TGCAGTGCTAGAGGTGAAGCTTTCTTT.

V usage is TRBV19 and J usage is TRBJ1-5, with D possibly being TRBD1 (5 bases). The germline CDR1 and CDR2 sequences are LNHDA and SQIVND (reference sequence). The V gene lost 7 bases and the J gene lost 0 bases, with 10 bases spanning the gap. There are 14 residues in the CDR3. CDR3 protein: CASTMGRSNQPQHF. The CDR3 DNA reads TGTGCCAGTACGATGGGGCGTAGCAATCAGCCCCAGCATTTT.

This clone was picked up one time. This chain links TRBV11-2 with TRBJ1-2, with a tentative D call TRBD1 (5 bases). There are 15 residues in the CDR3. Germline V gene data show CDR1 as SGHAT and CDR2 as FQNNGV. V dropped 0 bases and J dropped 10 bases, with 18 bases sitting between them. This CDR3 reads CASSLEGRVQSDYTF. CDR3 nucleotides: TGTGCCAGCAGCTTAGAGGGCAGGGTGCAGTCAGACTACACCTTC.

The chain carries TRBV5-1 and TRBJ1-2; D gene uncertain. Trimming shortened V by 3 bases and J by 0 bases, and 9 bases separated the two germline ends. CDR1 and CDR2 from the germline V gene are SGHRS and YFSETQ. The CDR3 consists of 14 residues. This chain's CDR3 is CASSWSDTNYGYTF. The CDR3 nucleotides are TGCGCCAGCAGCTGGTCAGATACTAACTATGGCTACACCTTC.

The rearrangement joins TRBV5-1 to TRBJ2-2; D possibly corresponds to TRBD2 (5 bases). From germline, CDR1 is SGHRS and CDR2 YFSETQ. With 7 bases removed from V and 1 base from J, the gap between germline ends came to 11 bases. The CDR3 runs 14 residues. CDR3 protein: CASGFGKNTGELFF. The CDR3 region has the DNA TGCGCCAGCGGGTTCGGGAAGAACACCGGGGAGCTGTTTTTT.

This rearrangement joins TRBV20-1 to TRBJ1-1; no clear D. Trimming took off 6 bases at V and 9 bases at J, with 14 bases between the two ends. Germline loops: CDR1 DFQATT, CDR2 SNEGSKA (reference sequence). CDR3 size: 11 residues. DNA for the CDR3: TGCAGTGCCAGATGGAGCGTTCAAGCTTTCTTT. It translates to CSARWSVQAFF.